The 20 T cell receptor beta chains presented below share a single source sample, sequenced in a study of prognosis after radiotherapy for stage I lung cancer. Multiplex PCR in two rounds served to amplify TCR beta CDR3 from genomic DNA. First-round PCR employed TRBV- and TRBJ-specific primers for each gene. TCRdb passed the multiplex PCR reads through MiXCR, listing each CDR3 protein once. This sample has 51,000 or so distinct CDR3 sequences, with 30% to 40% found just once. The source was PBMCs, collected before or after stereotactic body radiation therapy (not recorded which). These receptors originate from a donor over 45 with non-small cell lung cancer.

Remarks on this clonotype: Being one base from a much bigger clone, this may be a read error. This chain links TRBV15 with TRBJ2-1, with D possibly being TRBD2 (7 bases). Trimming removed 5 bases from V and 2 bases from J, with 13 bases in between. The germline gives CDR1 LNHNV, CDR2 YYDKDF (reference sequence). The CDR3 has 15 amino acids. The CDR3 region has the DNA TGTGCCACCAGCCTAGGGGGGGGGGCCTACAATGAGCAGTTCTTC. This encodes CATSLGGGAYNEQFF.

As regards this clonotype: A far larger clone differs by one base, so this is likely a read error. This chain uses TRBV7-9 with TRBJ1-2, with D possibly matching TRBD1 (6 bases). The CDR3 runs 16 residues. Germline V gene data show CDR1 as SEHNR and CDR2 as FQNEAQ (reference sequence). Trimming left V 5 bases short and J 11 bases short, with 27 bases between. Here the CDR3 DNA reads TGTGCCAGCAGCCCAAGAGAAAGTGGGGGCATTCGGAGTTACACCTTC. Translation: CASSPRESGGIRSYTF.

The rearrangement joins TRBV7-9 to TRBJ1-1; D gene uncertain. The CDR3 is 15 amino acids. Germline values: CDR1 SEHNR, CDR2 FQNEAQ (reference sequence). With 5 bases removed from V and 4 bases from J, the gap between germline ends came to 17 bases. The CDR3 DNA follows: TGTGCCAGCAGCCCCACCCTCGGAGTTAGCACTGAAGCTTTCTTT. This translates into CASSPTLGVSTEAFF.

For this clonotype: A much larger clone lies one base from this, so it may be a read error. This rearrangement joins TRBV6-5 to TRBJ2-6; TRBD1 is a possible D gene (5 bases). This CDR3 spans 15 amino acids. Germline CDR1 is MNHEY and CDR2 is SVGAGI. CDR3 region: CASSSPNLGANVLAF. As DNA, the CDR3 is TGTGCCAGCAGTTCCCCTAACCTTGGGGCCAACGTCCTGGCTTTC.

This clonotype was observed at least ten times. The chain carries TRBV20-1 and TRBJ2-5; 7 nucleotides agree with TRBD1. Germline V CDR1 and CDR2: DFQATT, SNEGSKA (reference sequence). The CDR3 is 14 amino acids. V lost 0 bases, J lost 3 bases, and 4 bases stayed unmatched. The CDR3 DNA is TGCAGTGCTAGAGATCGACAGGGAAAAGAGACCCAGTACTTC. Residues: CSARDRQGKETQYF.

This clonotype was picked up many times. The rearrangement joins TRBV2 to TRBJ2-7; 11 bases match TRBD1. The J segment lost 5 bases and the V segment lost 2 bases, leaving 8 bases of the junction unmatched. The germline CDR1 and CDR2 sequences are SNHLY and FYNNEI. The CDR3 loop spans 16 amino acids. CDR3 in amino acids: CASSETWGQGVHEQYF. CDR3 coding DNA: TGTGCCAGCAGTGAAACTTGGGGACAGGGGGTCCACGAGCAGTACTTC.

This clonotype turned up a few times. The conserved closing phenylalanine or tryptophan is absent in this CDR3, likely reflecting a read error. This chain links TRBV7-9 with TRBJ2-5; the match to TRBD1 covers 11 bases. The germline V gene encodes CDR1 SEHNR and CDR2 FQNEAQ (reference sequence). This CDR3 comprises 14 residues. After removal of 5 bases from V and 4 bases from J, the junction contained 3 bases not matched to a gene. Here the CDR3 reads CASSKDRGRETQYL. CDR3 sequence (DNA): TGTGCCAGCAGCAAGGACAGGGGGCGAGAGACCCAGTACCTC.

V usage is TRBV5-8 and J usage is TRBJ2-7; no clear D. The CDR3 has 12 residues. Trimming took 6 bases from V and 9 from J, leaving 16 bases between them. From germline, CDR1 is SGHTS and CDR2 YDEGEE. CDR3 nucleotide sequence: TGTGCCAGCATCCCTCTAGGGTGTGGGCAGTACTTC. Translating it yields CASIPLGCGQYF.

About this clonotype: With a much larger clone just one base away, this may be a read error. The genes are TRBV7-2 and TRBJ2-6; D tentatively reads TRBD1 or TRBD2 (5 bases each). Germline CDR1 SGHTA, CDR2 FQGNSA. The CDR3 is 14 amino acids. CDR3: CASSLVSGAKVLTF. DNA for the CDR3: TGTGCCAGCAGCTTAGTTTCCGGGGCCAAAGTCCTGACTTTC.

The chain is built from TRBV20-1 and TRBJ1-2; 8 bases agree with TRBD1. This CDR3 is 16 amino acids long. J lost 0 bases, V lost 6 bases, and 12 bases had no gene match. Germline V gives CDR1 DFQATT, CDR2 SNEGSKA (reference sequence). The CDR3 region is CSAPGGGTGSNYGYTF. The CDR3 DNA sequence: TGCAGTGCCCCCGGGGGGGGGACAGGATCTAACTATGGCTACACCTTC.

With respect to this clonotype: A much larger clone differs by one base, so this may be a read error. V and J are TRBV20-1 and TRBJ1-1; D is undetermined. The ends were cut back, 6 bases at V and 0 bases at J, with 11 bases in the middle. Germline V gene lookup returns CDR1 DFQATT and CDR2 SNEGSKA (reference sequence). This CDR3 contains 13 residues. For the CDR3, the DNA is TGCAGTGCCAGCCCAGGTGTGAACACTGAAGCTTTCTTT. Residues: CSASPGVNTEAFF.

The sample holds many counts of this clonotype. The rearrangement links TRBV12-3 or TRBV12-4 to TRBJ1-6, with D perhaps matching TRBD1 (5 bases). There are 15 residues in the CDR3. Deletions cut 8 bases from V and 3 bases from J, with 14 bases between. As DNA, the CDR3 is TGTGCCAGCCGGATGGGGGTGATCTATAATTCACCCCTCCACTTT. Translated, it gives CASRMGVIYNSPLHF.

This clonotype was counted at least ten times. The V and J genes are TRBV6-5 and TRBJ1-1; a possible D gene is TRBD1 (5 bases). Trimming took off 2 bases at V and 10 bases at J, with 14 bases between the two ends. The CDR3 has 13 residues. Germline values: CDR1 MNHEY, CDR2 SVGAGI. The CDR3 coding sequence is TGTGCCAGCAGTTACACGGGACTGAGTGTAGCTTTCTTT. Translating it yields CASSYTGLSVAFF.

Ten or more counts support this clonotype. The chain joins TRBV24-1 to TRBJ2-2; the D gene is possibly TRBD1 (5 bases). The CDR3 contains 18 residues. Germline V gene lookup returns CDR1 KGHDR and CDR2 SFDVKD. The V end was cut by 5 bases, the J end by 5 bases, with 23 bases between. CDR3: CATSAHQGILGSTGELFF. The CDR3 nucleotides are TGTGCCACCAGTGCGCACCAGGGTATCTTGGGGTCGACCGGGGAGCTGTTTTTT.

Details on this clonotype: This could be a read error, since a much larger clone is one nucleotide away. V gene TRBV27 combines with J gene TRBJ2-5; D tentatively fits TRBD1 or TRBD2 (5 bases each). This CDR3 has 15 residues. CDR1 and CDR2 (germline): MNHEY, SMNVEV (reference sequence). Trimming took off 10 bases at V and 6 bases at J, with 24 bases between the two ends. As DNA, the CDR3 is TGTGCCATCAGCCCAGGCCCACCCTGGGGGAAGACCCAGTACTTC. This sequence encodes CAISPGPPWGKTQYF.

As for this clonotype: A much larger clone is a single base away; this may be a read error. The CDR3 ends on some other residue instead of the conserved phenylalanine or tryptophan, so this is likely a read error. This chain links TRBV29-1 with TRBJ1-2, with D hard to call. CDR1 and CDR2 (germline): SQVTM, ANQGSEA. V was trimmed by 4 bases and J by 0 bases, leaving 9 bases between them. There are 13 residues in the CDR3. The CDR3 bases are TGCAGCGTTGGGAACAGTGCTAACTATGGCTACACCCTC. The encoded protein is CSVGNSANYGYTL.

This clonotype was recorded a few times. A clone one base away is much larger, so this may be a read error. This chain uses TRBV7-2 with TRBJ1-1; unclear D gene. This CDR3 comprises 15 residues. CDR1 and CDR2 (germline): SGHTA, FQGNSA. V dropped 1 base and J dropped 1 base, with 10 bases sitting between them. DNA of the CDR3: TGTGCCAGCAGCTTAGGGTCGGTGTGGAACACTGAAGCTTTCTTT. It translates to CASSLGSVWNTEAFF.

With respect to this clonotype: A read error may be the cause here, since a much bigger clone is one base away. The V and J genes are TRBV6-2 or TRBV6-3 and TRBJ2-1; D might be TRBD1 (5 bases). Germline V gene lookup returns CDR1 MNHEY and CDR2 SVGEGT. V lost 5 bases and J 15 bases, leaving 14 bases between the germline ends. This CDR3 comprises 11 residues. The CDR3 DNA sequence: TGTGCCAGCAGTGAAGCAGGGAACCTGTTCTTC. It translates to CASSEAGNLFF.

V usage is TRBV11-2 and J usage is TRBJ1-1; D not resolved. V gave up 2 bases and J gave up 4 bases, with 8 bases separating them. CDR1 and CDR2 (germline): SGHAT, FQNNGV. This CDR3 region has 13 residues. DNA of the CDR3: TGTGCCAGCAGCTTAAGTCAATCCACTGAAGCTTTCTTT. Its translation is CASSLSQSTEAFF.

Concerning this clonotype: This likely reflects a read error, since a far larger clone is one base away. The chain joins TRBV6-4 to TRBJ1-1, with D possibly matching TRBD1 (5 bases). CDR3 size: 13 residues. V was trimmed by 5 bases and J by 5 bases, leaving 12 bases between them. CDR1 is MRHNA and CDR2 is SNTAGT in the germline V gene. The chain's CDR3 is CASSYRDCTEAFF. As DNA, the CDR3 is TGTGCCAGCAGTTACCGGGACTGTACTGAAGCTTTCTTT.